This paragraph covers one T cell receptor (beta chain) sequence. These data are taken from a study of blood T cell repertoires in COVID-19. This CDR3 region has 14 residues. CDR1 is MNHEY, CDR2 SVGAGI, per germline. V lost 5 bases and J 6 bases, leaving 17 bases between the germline ends. Profiled with immunoSEQ multiplex PCR; TCRdb holds only in-frame clones, not every one. The sample carries around 140,000 clones, about 86% recorded once. This TCR derives from a middle-aged man with acute COVID-19. The sequenced sample was PBMCs or T cells enriched from blood (not recorded which). V gene TRBV6-5 combines with J gene TRBJ2-7, with D maybe TRBD2 (5 bases). In DNA form, the CDR3 reads TGTGCCAGCAGTACCCGCCCCCCCAGCGGCGAGCAGTACTTC. Residues: CASSTRPPSGEQYF.